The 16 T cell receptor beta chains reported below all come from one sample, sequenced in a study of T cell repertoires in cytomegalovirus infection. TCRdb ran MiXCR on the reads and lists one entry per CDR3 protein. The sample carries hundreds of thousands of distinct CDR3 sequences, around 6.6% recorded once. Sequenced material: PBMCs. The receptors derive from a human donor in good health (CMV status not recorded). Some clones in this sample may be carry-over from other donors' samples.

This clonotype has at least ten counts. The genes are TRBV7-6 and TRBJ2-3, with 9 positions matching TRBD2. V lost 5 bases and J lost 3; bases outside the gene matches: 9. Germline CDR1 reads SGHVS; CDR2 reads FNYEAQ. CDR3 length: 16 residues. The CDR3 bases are TGTGCCAGCAGCCCCCCGGGAACTAGCGGGACAGATACGCAGTATTTT. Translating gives CASSPPGTSGTDTQYF.

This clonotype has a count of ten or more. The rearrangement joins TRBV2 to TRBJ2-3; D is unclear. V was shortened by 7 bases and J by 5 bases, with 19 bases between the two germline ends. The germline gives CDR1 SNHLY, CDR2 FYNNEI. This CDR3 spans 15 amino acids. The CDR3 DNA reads TGTGCCAGCATGTTCCAGATGGGCTACGGAGATACGCAGTATTTT. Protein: CASMFQMGYGDTQYF.

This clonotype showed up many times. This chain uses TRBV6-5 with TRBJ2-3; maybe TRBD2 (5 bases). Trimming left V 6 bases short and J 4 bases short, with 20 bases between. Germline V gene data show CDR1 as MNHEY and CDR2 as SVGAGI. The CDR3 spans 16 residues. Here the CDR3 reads CASSLRTVPSADTQYF. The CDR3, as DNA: TGTGCCAGCAGCCTTCGGACTGTCCCCAGCGCAGATACGCAGTATTTT.

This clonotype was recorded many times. The CDR3 sequence is CASSLAASNQPQHF. The DNA for the CDR3 is TGTGCCAGCAGCTTAGCAGCCTCCAATCAGCCCCAGCATTTT. This chain connects TRBV7-2 to TRBJ1-5, with unresolved D. Germline V CDR1 and CDR2: SGHTA, FQGNSA. The CDR3 covers 14 residues. V was trimmed by 0 bases and J by 3 bases, leaving 6 bases between them.

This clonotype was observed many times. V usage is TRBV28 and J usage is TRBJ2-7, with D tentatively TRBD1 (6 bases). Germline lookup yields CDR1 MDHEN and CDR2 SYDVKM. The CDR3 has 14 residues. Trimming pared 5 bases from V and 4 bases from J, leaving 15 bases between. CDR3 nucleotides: TGTGCCAGCAGTCACCAGGGGAATGGATACGAGCAGTACTTC. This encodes CASSHQGNGYEQYF.

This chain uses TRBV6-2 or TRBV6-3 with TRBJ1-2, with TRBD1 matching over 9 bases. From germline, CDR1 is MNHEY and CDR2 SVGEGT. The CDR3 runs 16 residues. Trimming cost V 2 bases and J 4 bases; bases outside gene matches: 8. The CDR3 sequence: CASSYPPGQGLYGYTF. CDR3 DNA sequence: TGTGCCAGCAGTTACCCTCCGGGACAGGGCCTCTATGGCTACACCTTC.

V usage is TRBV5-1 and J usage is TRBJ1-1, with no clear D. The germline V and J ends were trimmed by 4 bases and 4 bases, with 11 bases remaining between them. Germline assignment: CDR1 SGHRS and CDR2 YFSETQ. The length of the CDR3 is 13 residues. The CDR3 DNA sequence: TGCGCCAGCAGCCTGGACGGTACCACTGAAGCTTTCTTT. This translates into CASSLDGTTEAFF.

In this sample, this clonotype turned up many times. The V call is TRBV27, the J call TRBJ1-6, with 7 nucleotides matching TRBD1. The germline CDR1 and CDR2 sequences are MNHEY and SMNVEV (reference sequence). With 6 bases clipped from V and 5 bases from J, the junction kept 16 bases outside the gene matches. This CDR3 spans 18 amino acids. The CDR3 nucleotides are TGTGCCAGCAGGATTATACCGAAATGGGACAGTAATAATTCACCCCTCCACTTT. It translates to CASRIIPKWDSNNSPLHF.

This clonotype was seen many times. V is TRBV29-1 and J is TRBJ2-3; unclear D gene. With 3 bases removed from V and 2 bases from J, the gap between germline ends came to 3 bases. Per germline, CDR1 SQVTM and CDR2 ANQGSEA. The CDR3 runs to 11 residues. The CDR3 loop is CSVDLTDTQYF. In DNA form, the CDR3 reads TGCAGCGTTGACCTCACAGATACGCAGTATTTT.

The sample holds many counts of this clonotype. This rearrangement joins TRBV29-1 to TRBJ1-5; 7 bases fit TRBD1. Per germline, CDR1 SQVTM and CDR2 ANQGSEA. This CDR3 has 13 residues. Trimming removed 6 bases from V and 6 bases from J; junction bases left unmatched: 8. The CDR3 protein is CSVEGQRGQPQHF. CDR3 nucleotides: TGCAGCGTCGAGGGACAGCGCGGTCAGCCCCAGCATTTT.

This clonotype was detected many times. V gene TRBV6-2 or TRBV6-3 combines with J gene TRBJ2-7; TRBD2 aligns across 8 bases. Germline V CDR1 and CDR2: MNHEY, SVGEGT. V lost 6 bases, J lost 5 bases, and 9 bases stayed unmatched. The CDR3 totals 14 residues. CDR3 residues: CASRVGRDVHEQYF. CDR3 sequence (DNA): TGTGCCAGCAGGGTCGGGAGGGACGTTCACGAGCAGTACTTC.

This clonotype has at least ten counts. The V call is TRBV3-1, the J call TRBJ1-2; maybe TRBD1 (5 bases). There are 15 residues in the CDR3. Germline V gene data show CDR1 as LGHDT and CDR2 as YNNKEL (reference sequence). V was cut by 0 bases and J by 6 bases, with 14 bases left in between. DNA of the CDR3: TGTGCCAGCAGCCAAGATCAAACGGGACGGGATGGCTACACCTTC. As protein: CASSQDQTGRDGYTF.

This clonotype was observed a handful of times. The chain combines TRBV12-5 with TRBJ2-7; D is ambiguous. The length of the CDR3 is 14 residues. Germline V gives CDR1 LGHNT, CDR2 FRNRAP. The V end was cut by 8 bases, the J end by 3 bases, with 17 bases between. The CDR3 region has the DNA TGTGCTAGTCAGCGCAACCAGATATTCTACGAGCAGTACTTC. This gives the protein CASQRNQIFYEQYF.

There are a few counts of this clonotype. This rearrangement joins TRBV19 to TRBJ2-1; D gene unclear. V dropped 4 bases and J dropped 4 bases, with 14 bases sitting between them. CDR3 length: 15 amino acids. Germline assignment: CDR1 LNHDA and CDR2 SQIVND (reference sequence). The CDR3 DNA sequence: TGTGCCAGTAGTACAGCTGTGGGCTATTACAATGAGCAGTTCTTC. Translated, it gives CASSTAVGYYNEQFF.

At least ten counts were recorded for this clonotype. The CDR3 sequence is CASSDHPELGNSPLHF. CDR3 bases: TGCGCCAGCAGCGACCACCCGGAATTAGGGAATTCACCCCTCCACTTT. This chain uses TRBV4-1 with TRBJ1-6; D not resolved. This CDR3 spans 16 amino acids. Germline V gives CDR1 MGHRA, CDR2 YSYEKL. Trimming removed 5 bases from V and 7 bases from J, with 18 bases in between.

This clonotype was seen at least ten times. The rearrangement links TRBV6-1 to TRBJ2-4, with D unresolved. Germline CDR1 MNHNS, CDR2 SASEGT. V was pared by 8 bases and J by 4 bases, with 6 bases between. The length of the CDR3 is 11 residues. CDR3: CASRVKNIQYF. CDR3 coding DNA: TGTGCCAGCCGAGTGAAAAACATTCAGTACTTC.